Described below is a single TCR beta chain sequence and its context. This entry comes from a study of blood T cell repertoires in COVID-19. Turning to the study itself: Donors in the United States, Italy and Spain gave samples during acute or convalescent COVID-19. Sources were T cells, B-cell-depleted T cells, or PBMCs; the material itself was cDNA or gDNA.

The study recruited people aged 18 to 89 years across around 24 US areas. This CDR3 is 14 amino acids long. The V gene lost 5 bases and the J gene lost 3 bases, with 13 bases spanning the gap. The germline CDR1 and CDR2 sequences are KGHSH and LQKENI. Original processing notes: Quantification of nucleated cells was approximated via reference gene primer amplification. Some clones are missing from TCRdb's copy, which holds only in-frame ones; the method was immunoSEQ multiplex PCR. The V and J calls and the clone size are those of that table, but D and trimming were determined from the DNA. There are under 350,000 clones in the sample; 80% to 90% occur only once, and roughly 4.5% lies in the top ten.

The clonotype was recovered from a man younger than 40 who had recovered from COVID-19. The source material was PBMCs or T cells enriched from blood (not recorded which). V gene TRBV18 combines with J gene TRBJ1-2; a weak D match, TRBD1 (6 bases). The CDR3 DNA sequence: TGTGCCAGCTCAGTCACCTCAGGGGACTATGGCTACACCTTC. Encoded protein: CASSVTSGDYGYTF. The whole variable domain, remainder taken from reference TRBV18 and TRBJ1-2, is NAGVMQNPRHLVRRRGQEARLRCSPMKGHSHVYWYRQLPEEGLKFMVYLQKENIIDESGMPKERFSAEFPKEGPSILRIQQVVRGDSAAYFCASSVTSGDYGYTFGSGTRLTVV.